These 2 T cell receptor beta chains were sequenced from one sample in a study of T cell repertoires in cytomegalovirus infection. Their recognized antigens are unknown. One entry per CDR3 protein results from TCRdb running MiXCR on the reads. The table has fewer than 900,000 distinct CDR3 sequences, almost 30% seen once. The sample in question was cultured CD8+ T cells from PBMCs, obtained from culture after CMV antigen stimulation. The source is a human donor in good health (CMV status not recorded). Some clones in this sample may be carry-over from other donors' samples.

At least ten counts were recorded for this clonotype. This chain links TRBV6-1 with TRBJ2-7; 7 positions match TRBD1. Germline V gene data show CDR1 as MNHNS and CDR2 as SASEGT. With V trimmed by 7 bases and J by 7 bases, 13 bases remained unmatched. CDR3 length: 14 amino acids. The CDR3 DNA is TGTGCCAGCACCCGGGACAGCCCTCTGGGGGAGCAGTACTTC. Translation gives CASTRDSPLGEQYF.

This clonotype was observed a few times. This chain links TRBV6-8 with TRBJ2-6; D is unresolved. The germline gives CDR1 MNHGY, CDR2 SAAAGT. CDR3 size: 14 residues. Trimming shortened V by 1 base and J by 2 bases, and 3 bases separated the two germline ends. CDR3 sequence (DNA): TGTGCCAGCAGTTACTACACTGGGGCCAACGTCCTGACTTTC. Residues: CASSYYTGANVLTF.